The 12 T cell receptor beta chains reported below all come from one sample, sequenced in a study of T cell responses to AZD1222 COVID-19 vaccine. Sequenced by immunoSEQ multiplex PCR; TCRdb stores in-frame clones only, minus some. The data hold 120,000 or so clones, with over 85% observed a single time. The material sequenced was peripheral blood, taken on day 0 of AZD1222 vaccination. These receptors all come from an adult in good health.

The chain has TRBV5-4 and TRBJ1-1; D is unclear. The ends were cut back, 4 bases at V and 0 bases at J, with 7 bases in the middle. Germline V gene data show CDR1 as SGHNT and CDR2 as YYREEE (reference sequence). This CDR3 region has 13 residues. The CDR3 sequence: CASSLPMNTEAFF. CDR3 bases: TGTGCCAGCAGCCTGCCCATGAACACTGAAGCTTTCTTT. Supplemented by reference TRBV5-4 and TRBJ1-1, the full variable domain reads ETGVTQSPTHLIKTRGQQVTLRCSSQSGHNTVSWYQQALGQGPQFIFQYYREEENGRGNFPPRFSGLQFPNYSSELNVNALELDDSALYLCASSLPMNTEAFFGQGTRLTVV.

V and J are TRBV3-1 (or the pseudogene TRBV3-2) and TRBJ1-1, with D possibly being TRBD1 (6 bases). Looked up from germline, CDR1 is LGHDT and CDR2 is YNNKEL (reference sequence). The length of the CDR3 is 15 residues. V lost 2 bases and J lost 5, with 15 bases in between. The CDR3 region is CASSQSGGGRTEAFF. In nucleotides, the CDR3 is TGTGCCAGCAGCCAATCTGGAGGGGGTAGGACTGAAGCTTTCTTT.

This clone was counted once. The chain couples TRBV6-4 to TRBJ1-6; no clear D gene. V lost 11 bases to trimming and J lost 0 bases, with 11 bases between them. Germline V gene lookup returns CDR1 MRHNA and CDR2 SNTAGT. The CDR3 is 14 amino acids. The CDR3 sequence: CAGERGSYNSPLHF. CDR3 coding DNA: TGTGCCGGCGAGCGGGGCTCCTATAATTCACCCCTCCACTTT.

The rearrangement uses TRBV30 and TRBJ2-7; no definite D call. V gave up 0 bases and J gave up 4 bases, with 7 bases separating them. Germline loops: CDR1 GTSNPN, CDR2 SVGIG (reference sequence). This CDR3 is built from 12 residues. The chain's CDR3 is CAWSVNGYEQYF. As DNA, the CDR3 is TGTGCCTGGAGTGTAAACGGGTACGAGCAGTACTTC.

This chain joins TRBV14 and TRBJ1-5, with TRBD1 matching over 10 bases. CDR3 length: 14 residues. The V gene's germline CDR1 is SGHDN and CDR2 FVKESK. V gave up 5 bases and J gave up 5 bases; unmatched junction bases: 3. The CDR3 DNA sequence: TGTGCCAGCAGCATGGGGACAGGGGATCAGCCCCAGCATTTT. Amino acids: CASSMGTGDQPQHF.

J is TRBJ1-6 and V is TRBV6-5; D unresolved. This CDR3 has 15 residues. The germline V gene encodes CDR1 MNHEY and CDR2 SVGAGI. Trimming took off 8 bases at V and 0 bases at J, with 11 bases between the two ends. CDR3 bases: TGTGCCAGCCGATCCGAAAGCTCCTATAATTCACCCCTCCACTTT. Amino acid sequence: CASRSESSYNSPLHF.

V usage is TRBV30 and J usage is TRBJ1-5, with TRBD1 matching over 7 bases. From germline, CDR1 is GTSNPN and CDR2 SVGIG (reference sequence). The V gene end was trimmed by 0 bases and the J gene end by 1 base; junction bases not matched to a gene: 3. The length of the CDR3 is 15 residues. The CDR3 region has the DNA TGTGCCTGGAGTGTACAGGGGATGAGCAATCAGCCCCAGCATTTT. This gives the protein CAWSVQGMSNQPQHF.

The genes are TRBV2 and TRBJ1-3; 10 nucleotides match TRBD1. Germline values: CDR1 SNHLY, CDR2 FYNNEI. The CDR3 totals 17 residues. The V gene end was trimmed by 7 bases and the J gene end by 0 bases; junction bases not matched to a gene: 9. DNA of the CDR3: TGTGCCAGCATCGGGACAGGGGTTGGGAGCTCTGGAAACACCATATATTTT. It specifies CASIGTGVGSSGNTIYF. Full variable domain (missing parts from reference TRBV2 and TRBJ1-3): EPEVTQTPSHQVTQMGQEVILRCVPISNHLYFYWYRQILGQKVEFLVSFYNNEISEKSEIFDDQFSVERPDGSNFTLKIRSTKLEDSAMYFCASIGTGVGSSGNTIYFGEGSWLTVV.

This clone was seen once. CDR3 in amino acids: CASRPRTGQNTEAFF. DNA of the CDR3: TGTGCCAGTAGACCCCGGACAGGGCAGAACACTGAAGCTTTCTTT. The J gene is TRBJ1-1, the V gene TRBV19; 8 nucleotides match TRBD1. The CDR3 loop spans 15 amino acids. V lost 6 bases, J lost 1 base, and 7 bases stayed unmatched. Germline CDR1 is LNHDA and CDR2 is SQIVND (reference sequence).

V is TRBV2 and J is TRBJ1-1, with D perhaps matching TRBD1 (6 bases). CDR3 length: 14 residues. V was trimmed by 10 bases and J by 1 base, leaving 16 bases between them. CDR1 SNHLY and CDR2 FYNNEI come from the germline V gene. DNA for the CDR3: TGTGCCACCAGGCTGTTGGGACAGAACACTGAAGCTTTCTTT. Its translation: CATRLLGQNTEAFF.

The V and J genes are TRBV7-9 and TRBJ1-2; TRBD1 agrees at 7 bases. This CDR3 is 17 amino acids long. J lost 3 bases, V lost 2 bases, and 12 bases had no gene match. Germline CDR1 is SEHNR and CDR2 is FQNEAQ (reference sequence). DNA for the CDR3: TGTGCCAGCAGCTTAATGAGTCTTGGAAGGGGGCACTATGGCTACACCTTC. Protein sequence: CASSLMSLGRGHYGYTF.

V and J are TRBV25-1 and TRBJ1-2; D is uncertain. The length of the CDR3 is 14 residues. V was cut by 1 base and J by 8 bases, with 14 bases left in between. Germline lookup yields CDR1 MGHDK and CDR2 SYGVNS. CDR3 protein: CASSESGTPGGYTF. CDR3 DNA sequence: TGTGCCAGCAGTGAATCGGGCACCCCGGGCGGCTACACCTTC.